The sequence of this T cell receptor beta chain was determined in a study of synovial regulatory T cells in juvenile arthritis (dated by TCRdb to the mid-2010s). Looking at the study overall: Of the sequenced patients, about 6 received methotrexate, one received methotrexate plus infliximab, three were therapy-naive, and one had no treatment information. The study compared TCRbeta CDR3 repertoires of blood iaTreg cells, other blood Treg cells and synovial fluid Treg cells from matched patient samples. Effector T cell subsets were also sequenced in this cohort for comparisons, but the Treg dataset alone covers only blood and synovial fluid Treg cells. Treg and Teff subsets from ten or so JIA patients with active disease were included in the TCR repertoire comparisons. Points the paper makes about the study in general: Lower TCR diversity was observed in blood iaTreg cells than in other blood Treg cells, consistent with antigen-driven expansion. Synovial Treg cells shared more CDR3 sequences with iaTreg cells than with other blood Treg cells, and Chao-Jaccard similarity confirmed that synovial Treg cells were more closely related to iaTreg cells. Across patients, iaTreg TCR repertoires were largely private, and these iaTreg repertoires partially overlapped with synovial Teff and blood CPL repertoires.

HLA-DR+ Treg cells were designated as iaTreg cells, which were found to be more frequent in NO ID than ID patients at Tend and were hypothesised to expand during inflammation. TCR repertoires were obtained from approximately eleven juvenile idiopathic arthritis patients with active disease who had not reached inactive disease, of whom 3 were polyarticular and 8 were oligoarticular. The median age of the TCR-sequenced patients was under 13 years (range roughly 2.4-25), and their median disease duration was roughly 7 years (range 0.2-19.1). The samples for TCR repertoire analysis were obtained at two Italian centres. Peripheral blood mononuclear cells were isolated using a Histopaque-1077 density gradient and were cryopreserved in approximately 90% FCS with approximately 10% DMSO. This clone is medium-sized (0.01 to 0.1%), judged from its frequency; no count is recorded. The clone's antigen remains unknown.

The protocol used for the library was the immunoSEQ multiplex PCR assay. TCRbeta CDR3 sequencing was performed by Adaptive Biotechnologies. Concerning the study's data processing: Repertoire similarity was assessed with the Chao-modified Jaccard index and with the median clonotype overlap from 200 random subsamples of equal sample size. The similarity analyses were based on either productive nucleotide sequences or amino acid sequences translated in silico. Repertoires were compared using hierarchical clustering with single linkage and t-SNE, both based on Chao-modified Jaccard distances. Repertoire diversity was quantified with the Renyi index, after sample size normalisation, across a range of alpha values. TCRdb carries this immuneACCESS record with in-frame sequences only. Its versions omit some clonotypes, under half of them owing to an unresolved V gene in the studies checked, with the rest unexplained. D and trimming were read from the DNA, whereas the V and J calls and clone size are those reported in that table. The sample table holds about 1,000 clones. About 4.4% of the sample goes to the ten largest clones.

The CDR3 runs 16 residues from the cysteine to the phenylalanine. The DNA is unrecorded. The germline V gene (reference sequence) supplies CDR1 MNHNY and CDR2 SVGAGI. The sequence joins TRBV6-6 to TRBJ2-5; TCRdb's D call, TRBD2, is unchecked because there is no DNA. The specimen was Treg cells from blood. The cell subset or site label here, explained by the study, means: HLA-DR+ inflammation-associated blood Treg cells. The receptor comes from a donor younger than 35 with juvenile idiopathic arthritis. The CDR3 has the sequence CASQGNRLAGGETQYF.